This entry lists 22 T cell receptor beta chains sequenced from one sample in a study of Graves' ophthalmopathy and Graves' hyperthyroidism. Researchers took RNA transcripts and amplified TCR beta CDR3 regions from them. First-round RT-PCR employed HTBI primers, with a second-round multiplex PCR after it. Via MiXCR, TCRdb re-called the multiplex PCR reads, giving one row per CDR3 protein. This table holds a few hundred thousand distinct CDR3 sequences, over 20% found once. Sequenced sample: peripheral blood. The receptor source for this set is a woman between 18 and 29 years old with stable Graves' hyperthyroidism.

In its sample, this clonotype was seen many times. This sequence joins TRBV5-1 and TRBJ1-5; D remains unclear. This CDR3 comprises 15 residues. Germline CDR1 reads SGHRS; CDR2 reads YFSETQ. Deletions cut 0 bases from V and 3 bases from J, with 10 bases between. CDR3 coding DNA: TGCGCCAGCAGCTTGGACGGGGTTGACAATCAGCCCCAGCATTTT. This codes for CASSLDGVDNQPQHF.

This clonotype was observed at least ten times. J is TRBJ2-7 and V is TRBV20-1, with D tentatively TRBD1 (5 bases). V was trimmed by 4 bases and J by 5 bases, leaving 18 bases between them. Looked up from germline, CDR1 is DFQATT and CDR2 is SNEGSKA (reference sequence). The CDR3 is made up of 14 amino acids. The CDR3 DNA reads TGCAGTGCTACCAAGGGGTGGGGATCCCACGAGCAGTACTTC. Residues: CSATKGWGSHEQYF.

The CDR3 DNA reads as TGTGCCAGCACCCCGGGACTCATCACAGATACGCAGTATTTT. Its protein is CASTPGLITDTQYF. The rearrangement joins TRBV6-2 or TRBV6-3 to TRBJ2-3, with D possibly being TRBD2 (6 bases). V was clipped by 7 bases and J by 2 bases, with 13 bases between them. CDR1 is MNHEY, CDR2 SVGEGT, per germline. The CDR3 length is 14 residues.

In DNA, the CDR3 is TGTGCCAGCAGAAAATTAGGGACCGAGGGAACTGAAGCTTTCTTT. This codes for CASRKLGTEGTEAFF. The V and J genes are TRBV12-3 or TRBV12-4 and TRBJ1-1, with a tentative D call TRBD1 (5 bases). The CDR3 consists of 15 residues. V shed 6 bases and J shed 5 bases, with 19 bases lying between them.

The chain carries TRBV2 and TRBJ2-2; D not resolved. CDR1 and CDR2 (germline): SNHLY, FYNNEI. There are 15 residues in the CDR3. The V end was cut by 2 bases, the J end by 4 bases, with 11 bases between. The CDR3 sequence: CASSERAPSTGELFF. The DNA of the CDR3 is TGTGCCAGCAGTGAAAGGGCCCCGAGCACCGGGGAGCTGTTTTTT.

This clonotype showed up many times. The J gene is TRBJ2-7, the V gene TRBV28; unclear D gene. The V and J ends lost 3 bases and 1 base respectively, with 19 bases between them. The CDR3 is 17 amino acids. Germline V lookup: CDR1 MDHEN, CDR2 SYDVKM. The CDR3 DNA sequence: TGTGCCAGCAGTTTTCCCGTAGGCGCCGAGCATTCCTACGAGCAGTACTTC. Protein: CASSFPVGAEHSYEQYF.

This clonotype was counted ten times or more. J is TRBJ2-7 and V is TRBV15, with D perhaps TRBD1 (5 bases). Deletions cut 0 bases from V and 6 bases from J, with 18 bases between. The CDR3 covers 16 residues. Germline V gene data show CDR1 as LNHNV and CDR2 as YYDKDF (reference sequence). CDR3 protein: CATSRDRDSLGVEQYF. The CDR3 bases are TGTGCCACCAGCAGAGATCGAGACAGCCTTGGGGTCGAGCAGTACTTC.

Details on this clonotype: It may be a read error: a sequence one base away is much more abundant. V and J are TRBV27 and TRBJ2-2; 9 bases agree with TRBD1. The CDR3 contains 16 residues. Germline V gives CDR1 MNHEY, CDR2 SMNVEV (reference sequence). CDR3 protein: CASSEWTGANTGELCF. The DNA of the CDR3 is TGTGCCAGCAGTGAATGGACAGGGGCGAACACCGGGGAGCTGTGTTTT.

The gene calls are TRBV20-1 and TRBJ2-7; D possibly matches TRBD1 or TRBD2 (5 bases each). The J call may be in error: the DNA end matches TRBJ2-5 better. Per germline, CDR1 DFQATT and CDR2 SNEGSKA (reference sequence). The CDR3 covers 15 residues. The CDR3 sequence is CSARLSISGRETQYF. The CDR3 bases are TGCAGTGCTAGACTTAGTATTTCGGGACGGGAGACCCAGTACTTC.

This clonotype was seen ten or more times. The chain joins TRBV5-1 to TRBJ1-6; the D gene is possibly TRBD1 (5 bases). Germline CDR1 is SGHRS and CDR2 is YFSETQ. The CDR3 spans 15 residues. Trimming left V 2 bases short and J 7 bases short, with 13 bases between. CDR3 in amino acids: CASSFTGTENSPLHF. Written as DNA, the CDR3 is TGCGCCAGCAGCTTTACCGGGACGGAAAATTCACCCCTCCACTTT.

Of note for this clonotype: Just one base apart from a much larger clone, this may be a read error. V and J are TRBV5-1 and TRBJ2-5; 9 nucleotides agree with TRBD1. Germline V gives CDR1 SGHRS, CDR2 YFSETQ. The CDR3 contains 16 residues. The CDR3 DNA is TGCGCCAGCAGCGAATACAGGGGGCGCGCACAAGAGACCGAGTACTTC. It codes for CASSEYRGRAQETEYF.

This clonotype was recorded at least ten times. The rearrangement joins TRBV28 to TRBJ2-7; 10 bases are shared with TRBD2. The germline gives CDR1 MDHEN, CDR2 SYDVKM. The length of the CDR3 is 16 residues. J gave up 5 bases and V 3 bases, and 10 bases lay outside the gene matches. The CDR3 nucleotides are TGTGCCAGCAGTTTTCCTCCCAGCGGGGGGGCCCACGAGCAGTACTTC. It specifies CASSFPPSGGAHEQYF.

This clonotype was picked up many times. The rearrangement links TRBV6-1 to TRBJ2-5; 9 bases line up with TRBD2. CDR1 and CDR2 (germline): MNHNS, SASEGT. This CDR3 spans 18 amino acids. After removal of 5 bases from V and 2 bases from J, the junction contained 15 bases not matched to a gene. CDR3 sequence: CASSKPPRRLAEQETQYF. The CDR3 nucleotides read TGTGCCAGCAGTAAACCTCCCCGGCGACTAGCGGAGCAAGAGACCCAGTACTTC.

The table lists this clonotype with many counts. The gene calls are TRBV6-5 and TRBJ1-2; weak D call: TRBD1 (5 bases). Germline assignment: CDR1 MNHEY and CDR2 SVGAGI. The CDR3 covers 15 residues. The germline V and J ends were trimmed by 6 bases and 1 base, with 15 bases remaining between them. The CDR3 protein is CASSTRDRDNYGYTF. DNA for the CDR3: TGTGCCAGCAGCACCCGGGACCGAGATAACTATGGCTACACCTTC.

This clonotype occurred many times. This chain links TRBV5-6 with TRBJ1-2, with 8 positions matching TRBD1. The CDR3 is 16 residues long. Germline trimming cut 1 base from V and 4 bases from J; bases unmatched to any gene: 9. The germline CDR1 and CDR2 sequences are SGHDT and YYEEEE. The CDR3 here is CASSLLGGQGTYGYTF. CDR3 bases: TGTGCCAGCAGCTTGCTGGGAGGACAGGGAACCTATGGCTACACCTTC.

This clonotype was recorded many times. The chain recombines TRBV12-3 or TRBV12-4 with TRBJ1-5, with TRBD1 as a possible D gene (5 bases). The CDR3 covers 16 residues. V gave up 0 bases and J gave up 1 base, with 10 bases separating them. CDR3 DNA: TGTGCCAGCAGTTTAGCGGGGGAAGAGAGCAATCAGCCCCAGCATTTT. This encodes CASSLAGEESNQPQHF.

In this sample, this clonotype turned up many times. This rearrangement joins TRBV6-2 or TRBV6-3 to TRBJ2-7; 10 bases fit TRBD2. The germline V gene has CDR1 MNHEY and CDR2 SVGEGT. The V segment lost 6 bases and the J segment 3 bases; nucleotides outside the gene matches: 8. The CDR3 consists of 15 residues. The CDR3 DNA is TGTGCCAGCAGACAAAAACTAGCGGGGAGCTACGAGCAGTACTTC. Protein sequence: CASRQKLAGSYEQYF.

This clonotype occurred many times. The chain has TRBV2 and TRBJ1-3; D unresolved. V was shortened by 3 bases and J by 2 bases, with 8 bases between the two germline ends. The CDR3 contains 14 residues. Germline V gives CDR1 SNHLY, CDR2 FYNNEI. CDR3 loop: CASSELQAGNTIYF. The CDR3 DNA reads TGTGCCAGCAGTGAGCTGCAGGCTGGAAACACCATATATTTT.

The chain has TRBV2 and TRBJ2-2; D unclear. Trimming stripped 10 bases from V and 2 bases from J, with 14 bases between. The CDR3 contains 14 residues. Germline loops: CDR1 SNHLY, CDR2 FYNNEI. The CDR3 spells CATRWLPNTGELFF. The CDR3 nucleotides read TGTGCCACACGGTGGCTACCTAACACCGGGGAGCTGTTTTTT. Together with reference TRBV2 and TRBJ2-2, the CDR3 gives the full variable domain: EPEVTQTPSHQVTQMGQEVILRCVPISNHLYFYWYRQILGQKVEFLVSFYNNEISEKSEIFDDQFSVERPDGSNFTLKIRSTKLEDSAMYFCATRWLPNTGELFFGEGSRLTVL.

V gene TRBV28 combines with J gene TRBJ1-2; D may be TRBD1 (5 bases). Germline CDR1 and CDR2: MDHEN and SYDVKM. This CDR3 is 12 amino acids long. The V gene lost 5 bases and the J gene lost 6 bases, with 10 bases spanning the gap. Written as DNA, the CDR3 is TGTGCCAGCAGTGTCAGGGACGATGGCTACACCTTC. Translated: CASSVRDDGYTF.

At least ten counts were recorded for this clonotype. The chain has TRBV20-1 and TRBJ1-1, with D maybe TRBD1 (5 bases). CDR3 size: 13 residues. CDR1 DFQATT and CDR2 SNEGSKA come from the germline V gene (reference sequence). V was cut by 0 bases and J by 4 bases, with 9 bases left in between. CDR3: CSAREARGTEAFF. CDR3 DNA: TGCAGTGCTAGAGAGGCAAGGGGCACTGAAGCTTTCTTT.

This clonotype was seen ten or more times. The V gene is TRBV2, the J gene TRBJ2-7; 8 positions agree with TRBD2. J gave up 3 bases and V 5 bases, and 12 bases lay outside the gene matches. The germline V gene has CDR1 SNHLY and CDR2 FYNNEI. The CDR3 runs 16 residues. DNA of the CDR3: TGTGCCAGCAGTCCAAGGGAGGGACTAGGGATCTACGAGCAGTACTTC. This codes for CASSPREGLGIYEQYF.